This T cell receptor (beta chain) came from a study of PD-1 blockade in classical Hodgkin lymphoma. TCRdb's copy holds only in-frame clones and misses some; the assay was immunoSEQ multiplex PCR. The data show some 100,000 clones, around nine tenths seen once. Broader study findings: Lower baseline TCR diversity marked trial partial responders and progressors. Prior therapy or disease activity may underlie the repertoire differences, whose causes remain undefined. Nivolumab initiated under 1 year post-ASCT led to patient exclusion.

All patients relapsed after autologous stem cell transplantation, and brentuximab vedotin exposure varied. V was trimmed by 2 bases and J by 2 bases, leaving 14 bases between them. This CDR3 is 16 amino acids long. Germline V gives CDR1 SEHNR, CDR2 FQNEAQ (reference sequence). This clone was found once. Its target is unknown. This clonotype was sampled from a human donor with classical Hodgkin lymphoma. This chain connects TRBV7-9 to TRBJ2-3; unclear D gene. Sequences were derived from peripheral blood mononuclear cells (PBMCs), sampled at baseline. For the CDR3, the DNA is TGTGCCAGCAGCTTACCCTCCACCCCAACCACAGATACGCAGTATTTT. Protein: CASSLPSTPTTDTQYF.